This TCR beta chain was retrieved from a study of graft-versus-host responses after intestinal transplantation (dated by TCRdb to the early 2020s). Notes on the research overall: Multivisceral, liver-intestinal, or isolated intestinal transplants were received by the recipients. A peak of at least 4% donor T cells among recipient peripheral blood mononuclear cells was the definition used for donor T cell macrochimerism. To identify alloreactive clones, pre-transplant mixed lymphocyte reaction products were sequenced and compared with unstimulated pre-transplant donor and recipient T cells. Samples from a few later patients were sequenced in-house on an Illumina MiSeq with MiXCR processing rather than by the commercial service. Graft-versus-host and host-versus-graft alloreactive T cell clones were tracked in the graft, circulation and bone marrow after intestinal transplantation using bulk TCR-beta CDR3 sequencing. Every recipient was given anti-thymocyte globulin induction, followed by 2 to 4 years of maintenance tacrolimus and steroids. The cohort enrolled under 25 intestinal transplant recipients including one retransplant, and a few patients lacking pretransplant specimens were excluded. Findings and caveats that apply to the study as a whole: High GvH to HvG T cell clonal ratios were observed in the allografts of patients with donor T cell macrochimerism. Early after transplant, declines in HvG clones were associated with peak levels of circulating GvH clones. Conclusions were limited by the relatively low number and heterogeneity of intestinal transplant patients. GvH clones turned up in recipient bone marrow, with some appearing earlier in ileal mucosa or blood, a pattern consistent with an intestinal mucosal origin.

The receptor library was made with the immunoSEQ multiplex PCR assay. For most patients, genomic DNA was subjected to high-throughput TCR-beta CDR3 sequencing by Adaptive Biotechnologies. The source study handled its data this way. Adaptive's ImmunoSEQ software was the source of the TCR sequencing data for roughly 19 patients, while a few other patients were processed with MiXCR and VDJtools. CDR3 nucleotide sequences shared between donor and recipient were removed because the origin of such sequences could not be assigned. To be classed as alloreactive, a clone needed at least 2-fold expansion over unstimulated cells and a minimum CFSE-low frequency of 0.002% (template counts) or 0.001% (read counts). Clones were considered mappable if detected in sequenced pre-transplant spleen, lymph node, or MLR CFSE-low populations of the donor or recipient. The cumulative frequency of alloreactive clones was calculated as a percentage of all sequences, weighted by copy number. TCRdb took over this immuneACCESS table, retaining in-frame rearrangements with V and J assigned. Such tables are incomplete; in checked studies, under half of the missing clones stem from an unresolved V gene, and the remainder is unexplained. V, J and clone size were drawn from that table, and D and trimming were deduced from the DNA. The sample table contains about 15,000 clones; only one count was recorded for about 89% of them. Over 6.5% of the sample goes to the ten largest clones.

V is clipped by 5 bases and J by 0 bases, and the sequence between their germline boundaries is 14 bases long. The CDR3 covers 16 residues, taking in both the cysteine and the phenylalanine. Left in the record is the CDR3 DNA by itself, 48 bases read in frame from the first base. The germline V gene encodes CDR1 MDHEN and CDR2 SYDVKM. After transplant, bone marrow was aspirated from the posterior iliac crest or from another site selected by the physician. Remarks on this clone: The target of this receptor is not known. No per-base quality is available; no much larger clone lies one base away.

The chain uses TRBV28 and TRBJ1-5, with no D gene named confidently. This material consisted of bone marrow, taken 125 days after intestinal transplantation. The TCR originated in a human patient who received an intestinal transplant, so some T cells may come from the graft donor. In nucleotides, the sequence is TGTGCCAGCAGTCTATTTGGCCCCCATAGCAATCAGCCCCAGCATTTT. It codes for CASSLFGPHSNQPQHF.